This TCR beta chain appears in the sequencing data of a study of T cells in Graves' hyperthyroidism and ophthalmopathy. Many counts were recorded for this clonotype. Amplification targeted TCR beta CDR3 regions from RNA transcripts. RT-PCR in the first round (using the HTBI primer set) targeted the TCR CDR3. MiXCR, run by TCRdb on the multiplex PCR reads, gives a single entry per CDR3 protein. The table shows about 350,000 distinct CDR3 sequences, with 14% occurring only once. Per the germline V gene, CDR1 is MNHNS and CDR2 is SASEGT. There are 16 residues in the CDR3. With V trimmed by 3 bases and J by 4 bases, 8 bases remained unmatched.

This chain uses TRBV6-1 with TRBJ1-5; TRBD1 matches 8 bases. The material sequenced was blood. The sequence derives from a woman aged 30 to 39 with Graves' hyperthyroidism. The CDR3, as DNA: TGTGCCAGCAGTGAGAGGCAGGGGGCGGGAAATCAGCCCCAGCATTTT. Residues: CASSERQGAGNQPQHF.